These T cell receptor beta chains were read from a single sample in a study of T cell responses to AZD1222 COVID-19 vaccine. The data were produced by immunoSEQ multiplex PCR, yet TCRdb's version contains in-frame clones alone and is incomplete. The sample shows some 120,000 clones, just over 85% of them seen only once. This material consisted of peripheral blood, taken on day 0 of AZD1222 vaccination. The receptors come from an adult in good health. Both conserved end residues are part of each CDR3. The D gene is left open where the match is weak. Not every row has a clone size; where given, it reads once, few, many or a size class.

TRBJ1-2 | . | TRBV12-3/TRBV12-4 | 12 | . | CASSTQPYGYTF | TGTGCCAGCAGTACCCAGCCGTATGGCTACACCTTC
TRBJ1-1 | few | TRBV7-3 | 15 | . | CASSLGGPLNTEAFF | TGTGCCAGCAGCTTAGGGGGCCCCTTGAACACTGAAGCTTTCTTT
TRBJ2-7 | . | TRBV7-6 | 15 | . | CASSLPRTTGDEQYF | TGTGCCAGCAGCTTGCCTCGGACAACGGGGGACGAGCAGTACTTC
TRBJ2-3 | . | TRBV5-1 | 15 | . | CASSKGSPSTDTQYF | TGCGCCAGCAGCAAGGGTAGTCCCAGCACAGATACGCAGTATTTT
TRBJ2-2 | . | TRBV9 | 14 | . | CASSFYQGPGELFF | TGTGCCAGCAGCTTTTACCAGGGCCCCGGGGAGCTGTTTTTT
TRBJ1-3 | . | TRBV6-5 | 14 | TRBD1 | CASNKGADGNTIYF | TGTGCCAGCAATAAGGGGGCGGATGGAAACACCATATATTTT
TRBJ2-7 | . | TRBV5-1 | 14 | . | CASSLAGWGSEQYF | TGCGCCAGCAGCCTAGCAGGGTGGGGTTCCGAGCAGTACTTC
TRBJ2-5 | . | TRBV18 | 15 | TRBD2 | CASSPLSAGGETQYF | TGTGCCAGCTCACCACTTTCAGCGGGAGGGGAGACCCAGTACTTC
TRBJ1-1 | . | TRBV5-1 | 13 | . | CASSSSPGDEAFF | TGCGCCAGCAGCTCATCACCGGGAGATGAAGCTTTCTTT
TRBJ1-1 | . | TRBV28 | 13 | . | CASSKPMNTEAFF | TGTGCCAGCAGTAAACCGATGAACACTGAAGCTTTCTTT
TRBJ1-1 | . | TRBV4-1 | 13 | . | CASSLNLNTEAFF | TGCGCCAGCAGCCTTAATTTGAACACTGAAGCTTTCTTT
TRBJ2-5 | . | TRBV7-2 | 14 | TRBD1 | CASSFSGGGETQYF | TGTGCCAGCAGCTTTTCAGGGGGCGGCGAGACCCAGTACTTC
TRBJ2-7 | many | TRBV11-2 | 15 | TRBD2 | CASSRLAGGSYEQYF | TGTGCCAGCAGCAGACTAGCGGGAGGCTCCTACGAGCAGTACTTC
TRBJ1-1 | . | TRBV28 | 14 | . | CASSLNLLSAEAFF | TGTGCCAGCAGTTTGAATCTCCTAAGCGCTGAAGCTTTCTTT
TRBJ2-1 | . | TRBV12-3/TRBV12-4 | 12 | . | CASSPYLGEQFF | TGTGCCAGCAGCCCATACTTGGGTGAGCAGTTCTTC
TRBJ1-4 | few | TRBV9 | 13 | . | CASSVSTREKLFF | TGTGCCAGCAGCGTATCTACTCGGGAAAAACTGTTTTTT
TRBJ2-1 | . | TRBV12-1 | 15 | . | CASSSGPSSYNEQFF | TGTGCCAGCAGTTCGGGACCCAGCTCCTACAATGAGCAGTTCTTC
TRBJ2-3 | . | TRBV10-1 | 14 | . | CASSEGGYTDTQYF | TGCGCCAGCAGTGAGGGGGGCTACACAGATACGCAGTATTTT
TRBJ1-5 | . | TRBV29-1 | 12 | . | CSVAMNNQPQHF | TGCAGTGTCGCGATGAATAATCAGCCCCAGCATTTT
TRBJ1-6 | . | TRBV5-1 | 16 | . | CASSPTESSYNSPLHF | TGCGCCAGCAGCCCGACAGAGAGCTCCTATAATTCACCCCTCCACTTT
TRBJ1-1 | once | TRBV7-2 | 16 | . | CASSVGTVVGNTEAFF | TGTGCCAGCAGCGTCGGTACGGTAGTAGGGAACACTGAAGCTTTCTTT
TRBJ1-1 | few | TRBV9 | 15 | . | CASSVQAMMNTEAFF | TGTGCCAGCAGCGTACAAGCGATGATGAACACTGAAGCTTTCTTT
TRBJ2-7 | . | TRBV5-1 | 15 | . | CASSLDGTPAYEQYF | TGCGCCAGCAGCTTGGACGGGACCCCCGCCTACGAGCAGTACTTC
TRBJ2-2 | once | TRBV7-3 | 16 | . | CASSLTGRSNTGELFF | TGTGCCAGCAGCTTAACGGGACGGTCGAACACCGGGGAGCTGTTTTTT
TRBJ1-3 | . | TRBV2 | 14 | . | CASSEQGSGNTIYF | TGTGCCAGCAGTGAACAGGGGTCGGGAAACACCATATATTTT
TRBJ1-5 | . | TRBV5-5 | 19 | TRBD1 | CASSKSSRRLGQPNQPQHF | TGTGCCAGCAGCAAATCCAGCCGACGCCTGGGACAGCCAAATCAGCCCCAGCATTTT
TRBJ1-1 | . | TRBV5-1 | 15 | . | CASSRGGQYRAEAFF | TGCGCCAGCAGCCGCGGTGGACAGTATAGGGCTGAAGCTTTCTTT
TRBJ1-2 | . | TRBV9 | 17 | . | CASSTDSWTASNYGYTF | TGTGCCAGCAGCACAGACTCCTGGACAGCATCTAACTATGGCTACACCTTC
TRBJ1-2 | . | TRBV4-2 | 15 | . | CASSPPGRADYGYTF | TGTGCCAGCAGCCCCCCCGGGAGGGCGGACTATGGCTACACCTTC
TRBJ1-5 | . | TRBV16 | 15 | TRBD1 | CASSADRGRNQPQHF | TGTGCCAGCAGCGCCGACAGGGGAAGAAATCAGCCCCAGCATTTT
TRBJ1-3 | . | TRBV4-1 | 15 | . | CASSHGHVSGNTIYF | TGCGCCAGCAGCCATGGACATGTCTCTGGAAACACCATATATTTT
TRBJ1-2 | . | TRBV4-1 | 14 | . | CASSHQGRSYGYTF | TGCGCCAGCAGCCACCAGGGCCGCAGCTATGGCTACACCTTC